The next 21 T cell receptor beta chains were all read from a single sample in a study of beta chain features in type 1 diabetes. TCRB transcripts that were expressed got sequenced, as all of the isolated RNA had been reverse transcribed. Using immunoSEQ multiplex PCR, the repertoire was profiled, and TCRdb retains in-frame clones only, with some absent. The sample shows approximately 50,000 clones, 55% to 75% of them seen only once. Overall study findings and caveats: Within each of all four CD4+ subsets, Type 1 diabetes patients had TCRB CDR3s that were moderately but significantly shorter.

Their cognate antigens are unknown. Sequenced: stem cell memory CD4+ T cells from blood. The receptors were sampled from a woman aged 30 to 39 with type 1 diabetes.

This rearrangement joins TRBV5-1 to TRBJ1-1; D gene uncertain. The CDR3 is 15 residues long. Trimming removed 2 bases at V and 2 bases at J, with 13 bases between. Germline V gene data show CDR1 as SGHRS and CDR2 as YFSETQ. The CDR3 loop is CASSFLRDPNTEAFF. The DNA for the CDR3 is TGCGCCAGCAGCTTCCTCCGAGATCCCAACACTGAAGCTTTCTTT.

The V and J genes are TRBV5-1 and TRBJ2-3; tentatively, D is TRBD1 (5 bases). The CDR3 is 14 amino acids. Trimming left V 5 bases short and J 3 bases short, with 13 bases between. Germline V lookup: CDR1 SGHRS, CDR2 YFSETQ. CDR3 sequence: CASSYQGSTDTQYF. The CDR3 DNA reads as TGCGCCAGCAGTTATCAGGGATCAACAGATACGCAGTATTTT.

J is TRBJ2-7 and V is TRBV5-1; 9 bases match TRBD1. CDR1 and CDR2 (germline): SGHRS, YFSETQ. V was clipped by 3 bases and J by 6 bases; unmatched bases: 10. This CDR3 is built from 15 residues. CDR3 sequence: CASSSGQGLGSEQYF. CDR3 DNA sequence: TGCGCCAGCAGCTCGGGACAGGGCCTGGGGAGCGAGCAGTACTTC.

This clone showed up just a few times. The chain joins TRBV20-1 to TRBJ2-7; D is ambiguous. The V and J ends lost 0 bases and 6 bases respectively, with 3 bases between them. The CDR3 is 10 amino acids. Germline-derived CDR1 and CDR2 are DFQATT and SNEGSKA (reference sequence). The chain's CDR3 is CSAREREQYF. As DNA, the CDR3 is TGCAGTGCTAGAGAGCGCGAGCAGTACTTC.

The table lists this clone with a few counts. CDR3: CASSRSNGGTSGYEQYF. The CDR3 DNA follows: TGCGCCAGCAGCCGGTCAAACGGCGGGACTAGCGGGTACGAGCAGTACTTC. This chain joins TRBV4-1 and TRBJ2-7, with 12 bases that match TRBD2. J gave up 4 bases and V 4 bases, and 11 bases lay outside the gene matches. Per germline, CDR1 MGHRA and CDR2 YSYEKL. The CDR3 consists of 17 residues.

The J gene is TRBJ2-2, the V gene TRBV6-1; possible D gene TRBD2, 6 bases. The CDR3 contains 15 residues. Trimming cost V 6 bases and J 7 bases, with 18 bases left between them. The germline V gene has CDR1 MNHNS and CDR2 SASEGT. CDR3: CASRETGEVDGELFF. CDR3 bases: TGTGCCAGCAGAGAAACGGGAGAAGTTGACGGGGAGCTGTTTTTT.

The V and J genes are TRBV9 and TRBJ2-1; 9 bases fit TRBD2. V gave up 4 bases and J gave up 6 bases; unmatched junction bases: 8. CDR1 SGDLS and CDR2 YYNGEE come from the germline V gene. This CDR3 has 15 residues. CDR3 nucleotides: TGTGCCAGCAGCTTGCGGACTAGCGCTGGCAATGAGCAGTTCTTC. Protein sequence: CASSLRTSAGNEQFF.

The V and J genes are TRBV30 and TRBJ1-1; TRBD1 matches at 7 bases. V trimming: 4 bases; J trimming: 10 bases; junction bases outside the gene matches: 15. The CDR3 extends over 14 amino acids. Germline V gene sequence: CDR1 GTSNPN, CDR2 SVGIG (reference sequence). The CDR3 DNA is TGTGCCTGGATCGATCCCCCCCAGACAGGGAGAGCTTTCTTT. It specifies CAWIDPPQTGRAFF. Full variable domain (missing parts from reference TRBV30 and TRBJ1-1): SQTIHQWPATLVQPVGSPLSLECTVEGTSNPNLYWYRQAAGRGLQLLFYSVGIGQISSEVPQNLSASRPQDRQFILSSKKLLLSDSGFYLCAWIDPPQTGRAFFGQGTRLTVV.

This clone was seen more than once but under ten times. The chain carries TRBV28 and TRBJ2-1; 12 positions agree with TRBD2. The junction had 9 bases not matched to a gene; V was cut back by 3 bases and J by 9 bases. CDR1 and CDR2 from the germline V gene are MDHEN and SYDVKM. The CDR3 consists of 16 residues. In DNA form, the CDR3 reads TGTGCCAGCAGTTTGGCCCGACTAGCGGGAGTGGGTGAGCAGTTCTTC. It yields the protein CASSLARLAGVGEQFF. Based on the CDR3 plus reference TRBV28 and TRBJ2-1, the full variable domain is DVKVTQSSRYLVKRTGEKVFLECVQDMDHENMFWYRQDPGLGLRLIYFSYDVKMKEKGDIPEGYSVSREKKERFSLILESASTNQTSMYLCASSLARLAGVGEQFFGPGTRLTVL.

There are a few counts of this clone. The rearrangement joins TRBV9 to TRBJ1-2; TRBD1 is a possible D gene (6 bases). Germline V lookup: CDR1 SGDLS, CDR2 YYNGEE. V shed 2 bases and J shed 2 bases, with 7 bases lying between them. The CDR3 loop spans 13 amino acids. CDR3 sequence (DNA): TGTGCCAGCAGCGTTACAGGGAACTATGGCTACACCTTC. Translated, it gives CASSVTGNYGYTF.

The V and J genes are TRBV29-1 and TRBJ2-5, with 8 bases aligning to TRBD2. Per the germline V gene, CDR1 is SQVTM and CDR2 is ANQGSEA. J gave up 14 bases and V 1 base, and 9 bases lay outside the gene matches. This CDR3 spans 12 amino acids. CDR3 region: CSVEAGASGSYF. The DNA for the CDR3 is TGCAGCGTTGAAGCCGGGGCTAGCGGGTCATACTTC. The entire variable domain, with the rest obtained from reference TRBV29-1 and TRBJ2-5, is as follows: SAVISQKPSRDICQRGTSLTIQCQVDSQVTMMFWYRQQPGQSLTLIATANQGSEATYESGFVIDKFPISRPNLTFSTLTVSNMSPEDSSIYLCSVEAGASGSYFGPGTRLLVL.

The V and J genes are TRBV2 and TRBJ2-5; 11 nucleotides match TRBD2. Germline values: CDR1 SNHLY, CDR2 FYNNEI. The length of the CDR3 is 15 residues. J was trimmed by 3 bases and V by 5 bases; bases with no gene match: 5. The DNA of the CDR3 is TGTGCCAGCAGTTATCAACTAGCGGGAGAAGAGACCCAGTACTTC. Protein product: CASSYQLAGEETQYF. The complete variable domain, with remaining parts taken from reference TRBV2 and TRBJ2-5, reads EPEVTQTPSHQVTQMGQEVILRCVPISNHLYFYWYRQILGQKVEFLVSFYNNEISEKSEIFDDQFSVERPDGSNFTLKIRSTKLEDSAMYFCASSYQLAGEETQYFGPGTRLLVL.

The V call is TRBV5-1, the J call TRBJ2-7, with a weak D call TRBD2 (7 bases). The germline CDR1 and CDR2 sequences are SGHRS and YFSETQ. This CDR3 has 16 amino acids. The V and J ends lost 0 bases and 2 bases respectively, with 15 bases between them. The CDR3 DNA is TGCGCCAGCAGCTTGGGACAGGTGGCGGGGGCCTACGAGCAGTACTTC. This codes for CASSLGQVAGAYEQYF.

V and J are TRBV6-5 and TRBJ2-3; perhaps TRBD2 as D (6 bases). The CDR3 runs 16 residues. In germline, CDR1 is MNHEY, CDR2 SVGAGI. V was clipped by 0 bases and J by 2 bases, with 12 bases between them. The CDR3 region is CASSYSGGIPTDTQYF. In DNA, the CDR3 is TGTGCCAGCAGTTACTCTGGGGGGATCCCCACAGATACGCAGTATTTT.

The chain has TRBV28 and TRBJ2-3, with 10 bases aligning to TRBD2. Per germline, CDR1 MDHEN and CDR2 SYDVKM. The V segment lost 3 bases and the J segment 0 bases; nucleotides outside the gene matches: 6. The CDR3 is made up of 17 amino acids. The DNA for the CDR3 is TGTGCCAGCAGTTTCCCAGGACTAGCGGAGAGCACAGATACGCAGTATTTT. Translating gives CASSFPGLAESTDTQYF.

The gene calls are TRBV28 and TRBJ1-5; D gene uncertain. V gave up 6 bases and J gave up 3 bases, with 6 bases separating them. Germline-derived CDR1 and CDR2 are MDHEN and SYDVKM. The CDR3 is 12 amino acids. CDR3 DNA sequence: TGTGCCAGCAGCGTATCCAATCAGCCCCAGCATTTT. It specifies CASSVSNQPQHF.

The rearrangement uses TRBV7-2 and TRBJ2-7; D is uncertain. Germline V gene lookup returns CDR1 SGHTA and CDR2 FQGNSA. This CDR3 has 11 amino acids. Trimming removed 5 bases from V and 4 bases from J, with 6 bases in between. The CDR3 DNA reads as TGTGCCAGCAGCCGTTCTTACGAGCAGTACTTC. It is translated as CASSRSYEQYF.

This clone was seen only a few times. Here the CDR3 reads CASSPSRDDEQYF. For the CDR3, the DNA is TGTGCCAGCTCACCTTCCAGGGATGACGAGCAGTACTTC. The V and J genes are TRBV18 and TRBJ2-7; possible D gene TRBD1, 5 bases. The CDR3 contains 13 residues. The V end was cut by 3 bases, the J end by 5 bases, with 11 bases between. Germline-derived CDR1 and CDR2 are KGHSH and LQKENI.

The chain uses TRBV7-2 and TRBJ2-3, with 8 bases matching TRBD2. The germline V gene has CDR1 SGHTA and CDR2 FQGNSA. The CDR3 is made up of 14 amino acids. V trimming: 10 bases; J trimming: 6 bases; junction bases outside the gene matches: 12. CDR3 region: CATRAGAGWDTQYF. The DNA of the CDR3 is TGTGCCACCCGAGCGGGGGCAGGGTGGGATACGCAGTATTTT.

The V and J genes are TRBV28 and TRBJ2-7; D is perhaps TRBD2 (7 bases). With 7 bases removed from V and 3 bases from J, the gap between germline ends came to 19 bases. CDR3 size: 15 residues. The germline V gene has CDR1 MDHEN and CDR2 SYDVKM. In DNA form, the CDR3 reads TGTGCCAGCACCCTAGGGGGGGGGAATATCTACGAGCAGTACTTC. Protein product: CASTLGGGNIYEQYF.

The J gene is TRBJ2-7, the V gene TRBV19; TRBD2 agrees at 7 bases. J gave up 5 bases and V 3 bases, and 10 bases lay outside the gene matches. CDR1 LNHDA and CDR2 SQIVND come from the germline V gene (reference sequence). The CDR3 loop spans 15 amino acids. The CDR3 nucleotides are TGTGCCAGTAGTATTCGGGGGGTACGAGGAGACGAGCAGTACTTC. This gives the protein CASSIRGVRGDEQYF.